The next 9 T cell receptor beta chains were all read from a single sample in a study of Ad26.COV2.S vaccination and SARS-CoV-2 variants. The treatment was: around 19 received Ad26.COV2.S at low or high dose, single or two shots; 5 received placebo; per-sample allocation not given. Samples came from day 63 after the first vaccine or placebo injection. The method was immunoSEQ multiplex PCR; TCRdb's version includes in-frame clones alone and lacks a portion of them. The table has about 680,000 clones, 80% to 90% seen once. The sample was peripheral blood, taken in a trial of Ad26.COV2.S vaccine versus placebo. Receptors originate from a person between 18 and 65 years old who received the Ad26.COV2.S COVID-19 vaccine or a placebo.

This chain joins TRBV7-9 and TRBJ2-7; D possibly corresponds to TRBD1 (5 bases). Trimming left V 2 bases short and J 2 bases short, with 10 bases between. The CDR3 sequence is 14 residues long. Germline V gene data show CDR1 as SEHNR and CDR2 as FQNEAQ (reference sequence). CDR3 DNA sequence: TGTGCCAGCAGCTTACAGGGCGCGGCCTACGAGCAGTACTTC. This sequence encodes CASSLQGAAYEQYF.

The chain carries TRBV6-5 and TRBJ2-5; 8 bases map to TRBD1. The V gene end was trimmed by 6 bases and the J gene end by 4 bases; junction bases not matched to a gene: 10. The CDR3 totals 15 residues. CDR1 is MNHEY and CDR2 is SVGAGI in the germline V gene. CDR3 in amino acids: CASRPPDRVGETQYF. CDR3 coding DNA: TGTGCCAGCAGACCACCGGACAGGGTGGGAGAGACCCAGTACTTC.

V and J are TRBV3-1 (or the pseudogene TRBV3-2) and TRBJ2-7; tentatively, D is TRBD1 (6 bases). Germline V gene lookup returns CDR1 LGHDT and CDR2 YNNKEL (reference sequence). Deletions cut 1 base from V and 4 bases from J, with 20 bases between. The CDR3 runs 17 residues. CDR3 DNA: TGTGCCAGCAGCCAAGTGGGGGACACCACACTAGATTACGAGCAGTACTTC. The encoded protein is CASSQVGDTTLDYEQYF.

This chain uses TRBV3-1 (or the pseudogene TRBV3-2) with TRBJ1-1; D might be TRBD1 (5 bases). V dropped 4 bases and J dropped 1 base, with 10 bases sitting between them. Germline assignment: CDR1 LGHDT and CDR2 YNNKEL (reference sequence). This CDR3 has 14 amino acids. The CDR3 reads CASSPRQQNTEAFF. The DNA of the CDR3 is TGTGCCAGCAGCCCCCGACAGCAGAACACTGAAGCTTTCTTT.

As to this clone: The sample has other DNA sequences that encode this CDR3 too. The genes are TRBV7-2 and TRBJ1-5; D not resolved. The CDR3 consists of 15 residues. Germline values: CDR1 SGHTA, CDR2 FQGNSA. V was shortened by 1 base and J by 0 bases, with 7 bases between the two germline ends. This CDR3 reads CASSLVPNSNQPQHF. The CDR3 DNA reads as TGTGCCAGCAGCTTAGTTCCGAATAGCAATCAGCCCCAGCATTTT.

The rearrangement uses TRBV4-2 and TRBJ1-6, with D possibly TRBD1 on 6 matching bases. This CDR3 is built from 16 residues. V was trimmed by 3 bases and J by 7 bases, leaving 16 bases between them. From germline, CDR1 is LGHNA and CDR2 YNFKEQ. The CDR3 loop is CASSHPTQGGNSPLHF. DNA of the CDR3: TGTGCCAGCAGCCACCCTACACAGGGTGGAAATTCACCCCTCCACTTT.

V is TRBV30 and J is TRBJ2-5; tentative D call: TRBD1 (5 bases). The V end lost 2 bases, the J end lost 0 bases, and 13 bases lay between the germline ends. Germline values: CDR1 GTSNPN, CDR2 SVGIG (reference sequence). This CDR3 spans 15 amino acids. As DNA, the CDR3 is TGTGCCTGGAGTAAAACAGGCCCGTACCAAGAGACCCAGTACTTC. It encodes CAWSKTGPYQETQYF.

CDR3 nucleotides: TGTGCCAGCAGCTTTGGGGGGTTTGAAGCTTTCTTT. This sequence encodes CASSFGGFEAFF. J is TRBJ1-1 and V is TRBV7-2, with D possibly TRBD1 on 5 matching bases. V lost 3 bases to trimming and J lost 7 bases, with 9 bases between them. The length of the CDR3 is 12 residues. CDR1 and CDR2 (germline): SGHTA, FQGNSA. The full variable domain, its missing parts supplied by reference TRBV7-2 and TRBJ1-1, is GAGVSQSPSNKVTEKGKDVELRCDPISGHTALYWYRQSLGQGLEFLIYFQGNSAPDKSGLPSDRFSAERTGGSVSTLTIQRTQQEDSAVYLCASSFGGFEAFFGQGTRLTVV.

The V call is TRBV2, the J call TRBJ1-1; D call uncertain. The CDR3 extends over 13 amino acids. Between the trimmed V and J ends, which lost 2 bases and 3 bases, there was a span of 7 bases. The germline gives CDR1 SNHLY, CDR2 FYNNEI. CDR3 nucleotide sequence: TGTGCCAGCAGTGAATGGCGGTACACTGAAGCTTTCTTT. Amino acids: CASSEWRYTEAFF.